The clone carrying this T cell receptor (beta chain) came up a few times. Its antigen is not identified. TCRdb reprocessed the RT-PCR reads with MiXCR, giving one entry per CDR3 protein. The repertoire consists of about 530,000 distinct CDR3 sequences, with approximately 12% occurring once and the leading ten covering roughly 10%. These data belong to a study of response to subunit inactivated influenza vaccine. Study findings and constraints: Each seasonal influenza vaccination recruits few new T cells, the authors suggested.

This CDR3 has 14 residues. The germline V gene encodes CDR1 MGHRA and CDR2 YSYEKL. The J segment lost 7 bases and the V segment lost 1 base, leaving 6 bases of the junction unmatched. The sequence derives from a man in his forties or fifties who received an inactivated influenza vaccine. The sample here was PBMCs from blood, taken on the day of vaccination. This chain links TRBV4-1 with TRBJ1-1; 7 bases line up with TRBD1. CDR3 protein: CASSQGDSRIEAFF. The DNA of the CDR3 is TGCGCCAGCAGCCAAGGGGACAGCCGCATTGAAGCTTTCTTT.